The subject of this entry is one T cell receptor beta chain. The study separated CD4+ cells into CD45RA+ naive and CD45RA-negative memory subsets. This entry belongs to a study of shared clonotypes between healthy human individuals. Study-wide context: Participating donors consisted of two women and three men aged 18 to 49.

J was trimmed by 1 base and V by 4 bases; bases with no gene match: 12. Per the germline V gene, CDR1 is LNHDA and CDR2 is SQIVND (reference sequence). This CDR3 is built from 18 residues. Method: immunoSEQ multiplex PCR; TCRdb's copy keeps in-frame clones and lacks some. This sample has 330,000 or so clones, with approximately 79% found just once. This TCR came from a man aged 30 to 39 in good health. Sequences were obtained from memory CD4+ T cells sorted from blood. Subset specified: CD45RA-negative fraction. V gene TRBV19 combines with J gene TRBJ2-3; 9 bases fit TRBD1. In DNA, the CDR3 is TGTGCCAGTAGTACCCTGACTTCCTGGACAGGGGGCACAGATACGCAGTATTTT. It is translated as CASSTLTSWTGGTDTQYF.